This is a list of T cell receptor beta chains from one sample in a study of T cells after yellow fever vaccination. TCRdb redid the calling of the 5' RACE reads with MiXCR, one entry per CDR3 protein. The sample includes a few hundred thousand distinct CDR3 sequences, less than 9.5% of them seen just once. The input for sequencing was CD4+ T cells sorted from PBMCs, taken 5 days after the yellow fever booster vaccination. All receptors come from a man in his late teens or twenties who received the YFV17D yellow fever vaccine. Both conserved end residues are part of each CDR3. D genes are given only for firm matches. Part of the rows lack a size; the others show once, few, many or a class for expanded clones.

size	D	V	J	CDR3	DNA
.	.	TRBV7-2	TRBJ2-5	CASSLDGGRQETQYF	TGTGCCAGCAGCCTGGACGGGGGGCGACAAGAGACCCAGTACTTC
few	.	TRBV5-1	TRBJ1-1	CASSSGDLSGTEAFF	TGCGCCAGCAGCTCGGGGGACCTAAGTGGCACTGAAGCTTTCTTT
.	.	TRBV5-4	TRBJ1-2	CASSLGGAYGYTF	TGTGCCAGCAGCTTGGGAGGGGCCTATGGCTACACCTTC
.	.	TRBV6-5	TRBJ1-5	CASSYTRGQPQHF	TGTGCCAGCAGTTACACCCGGGGGCAGCCCCAGCATTTT
few	.	TRBV24-1	TRBJ2-3	CATSGTNTDTQYF	TGTGCCACCAGTGGGACAAACACAGATACGCAGTATTTT
once	.	TRBV28	TRBJ1-5	CASSYGGVNQPQHF	TGTGCCAGCAGTTACGGGGGGGTCAATCAGCCCCAGCATTTT
.	.	TRBV5-1	TRBJ2-3	CASSLASPSTDTQYF	TGCGCCAGCAGCTTGGCTAGCCCTAGCACAGATACGCAGTATTTT
many	.	TRBV7-2	TRBJ2-3	CASSFGPGTRGDTQYF	TGTGCCAGCAGCTTTGGGCCGGGGACACGCGGAGATACGCAGTATTTT
few	.	TRBV7-2	TRBJ2-1	CASSFQGGPQWGEQFF	TGTGCCAGCAGCTTTCAAGGCGGGCCCCAATGGGGTGAGCAGTTCTTC
few	.	TRBV7-9	TRBJ2-5	CASRGRARTQETQYF	TGTGCCAGCAGGGGCCGGGCCCGAACCCAAGAGACCCAGTACTTC
.	TRBD1	TRBV7-2	TRBJ2-2	CASSPRQGLNTGELFF	TGTGCCAGCAGCCCCAGACAGGGTTTGAACACCGGGGAGCTGTTTTTT
.	.	TRBV7-9	TRBJ2-3	CASSGGSGLQDTQYF	TGTGCCAGCAGCGGGGGGTCGGGATTGCAGGATACGCAGTATTTT
few	TRBD2	TRBV6-2/TRBV6-3	TRBJ2-6	CASVGGTSVRSGANVLTF	TGTGCCAGCGTGGGGGGGACTAGCGTACGCTCTGGGGCCAACGTCCTGACTTTC
.	TRBD2	TRBV20-1	TRBJ2-3	CSASRTSGGTDTQYF	TGCAGTGCTAGTCGGACTAGCGGAGGCACAGATACGCAGTATTTT
.	TRBD1	TRBV20-1	TRBJ1-2	CSARDQEGAGYTF	TGCAGTGCTAGAGATCAGGAGGGGGCTGGCTACACCTTC
many	.	TRBV30	TRBJ2-5	CAWSRGNQETQYF	TGTGCCTGGAGTCGAGGGAACCAAGAGACCCAGTACTTC
.	.	TRBV28	TRBJ2-6	CASRGGANVLTF	TGTGCCAGCAGAGGGGGGGCCAACGTCCTGACTTTC
few	TRBD2	TRBV7-9	TRBJ2-2	CASRATSGVRTWIGELFF	TGTGCCAGCAGAGCGACTAGCGGGGTTAGGACGTGGATCGGGGAGCTGTTTTTT
few	.	TRBV11-2	TRBJ2-7	CASSLVPRGSSYEQYF	TGTGCCAGCAGCTTAGTGCCACGGGGCTCCTCCTACGAGCAGTACTTC
.	.	TRBV12-3/TRBV12-4	TRBJ1-3	CASSFSDGNTIYF	TGTGCCAGCAGTTTCTCTGATGGAAACACCATATATTTT
.	.	TRBV15	TRBJ2-1	CATSRGSAGTYNEQFF	TGTGCCACCAGCAGAGGTTCAGCCGGGACCTACAATGAGCAGTTCTTC
.	.	TRBV19	TRBJ1-1	CASSIELATEAFF	TGTGCCAGTAGTATAGAGCTGGCCACTGAAGCTTTCTTT
few	TRBD1	TRBV28	TRBJ2-2	CASLQTGAAGELFF	TGTGCCAGCCTCCAGACAGGGGCGGCCGGGGAGCTGTTTTTT
few	.	TRBV5-1	TRBJ2-1	CASSLFGAAGRSSYNEQFF	TGCGCCAGCAGCTTGTTTGGGGCCGCGGGCCGCAGCTCCTACAATGAGCAGTTCTTC
few	.	TRBV5-1	TRBJ1-1	CASSPGPDTATEAFF	TGCGCCAGCAGCCCAGGACCCGACACTGCCACTGAAGCTTTCTTT
few	.	TRBV5-8	TRBJ2-7	CASSRGGAAYEQYF	TGTGCCAGCAGCCGGGGCGGTGCGGCCTACGAGCAGTACTTC
few	.	TRBV30	TRBJ2-2	CAWSAGSLNTGELFF	TGTGCCTGGAGTGCGGGTTCATTGAACACCGGGGAGCTGTTTTTT
many	TRBD1	TRBV5-1	TRBJ2-5	CASSQRQGKRETQYF	TGCGCCAGCAGCCAAAGACAGGGGAAACGAGAGACCCAGTACTTC
.	.	TRBV7-8	TRBJ2-5	CASSSWRGLSAETQYF	TGTGCCAGCAGCTCCTGGAGAGGACTCTCCGCGGAGACCCAGTACTTC
many	.	TRBV12-5	TRBJ2-5	CASGLPDRGAQYF	TGTGCTAGTGGTTTGCCCGACCGTGGAGCCCAGTACTTC
.	.	TRBV7-3	TRBJ2-2	CASSPQTANTGELFF	TGTGCCAGCAGCCCCCAGACAGCGAACACCGGGGAGCTGTTTTTT
many	.	TRBV29-1	TRBJ1-4	CSVEDRGRGNEKLFF	TGCAGCGTTGAAGATCGTGGTAGGGGAAATGAAAAACTGTTTTTT
.	.	TRBV12-3/TRBV12-4	TRBJ1-2	CASRPLGASRSYTF	TGTGCCAGCAGGCCACTTGGGGCGTCAAGGAGCTACACCTTC
.	.	TRBV6-2/TRBV6-3	TRBJ1-5	CASSQMLGRNNQPQHF	TGTGCCAGCAGTCAAATGTTAGGCAGAAACAATCAGCCCCAGCATTTT
many	TRBD1	TRBV5-1	TRBJ2-7	CASRNTGGVDEQYF	TGCGCCAGCAGAAACACAGGGGGCGTCGACGAGCAGTACTTC
few	.	TRBV7-2	TRBJ1-4	CASSLGSGLNEKLFF	TGTGCCAGCAGCTTAGGGAGCGGGTTAAATGAAAAACTGTTTTTT
few	.	TRBV19	TRBJ1-5	CASTLGRGSRNQPQHF	TGTGCCAGTACCCTCGGGAGGGGCTCCCGCAATCAGCCCCAGCATTTT
few	.	TRBV12-3/TRBV12-4	TRBJ2-2	CASSFWGRGVLFF	TGTGCCAGCAGTTTTTGGGGGCGTGGAGTGCTGTTTTTT
.	.	TRBV18	TRBJ2-5	CASSPTRAQETQYF	TGTGCCAGCTCACCAACCCGGGCGCAAGAGACCCAGTACTTC
few	.	TRBV12-3/TRBV12-4	TRBJ2-6	CASSFWGAGANVLTF	TGTGCCAGCAGTTTTTGGGGGGCTGGGGCCAACGTCCTGACTTTC
.	.	TRBV7-9	TRBJ2-7	CASSLVEGLYEQYF	TGTGCCAGCAGCCTAGTTGAGGGCCTCTACGAGCAGTACTTC